A single sample gave rise to the 29 T cell receptor beta chains below, sequenced in a study of blood T cell repertoires in COVID-19. Only in-frame clones appear in the TCRdb table, and some are missing; sequencing was by immunoSEQ multiplex PCR. The data hold 150,000 to 200,000 clones, with approximately 83% observed a single time. The specimen was PBMCs or T cells enriched from blood (not recorded which). The origin of the receptors is a man between 70 and 80 years old who had been exposed to COVID-19.

The V and J genes are TRBV4-3 and TRBJ1-2; a possible D gene is TRBD1 (5 bases). Trimming cost V 0 bases and J 6 bases, with 8 bases left between them. The CDR3 loop spans 13 amino acids. In germline, CDR1 is LGHNA, CDR2 YSLEER. The CDR3 sequence: CASSQDSGNGYTF. The CDR3 DNA sequence: TGCGCCAGCAGCCAAGATTCAGGGAATGGCTACACCTTC.

The V gene is TRBV7-2, the J gene TRBJ1-2; D is undetermined. Germline loops: CDR1 SGHTA, CDR2 FQGNSA. The CDR3 contains 13 residues. Trimming removed 5 bases from V and 3 bases from J, with 10 bases in between. This chain's CDR3 is CASSAVRDYGYTF. DNA for the CDR3: TGTGCCAGCAGCGCGGTACGGGACTATGGCTACACCTTC.

This clone occurred once. The chain has TRBV7-9 and TRBJ2-4; no clear D. This CDR3 contains 15 residues. CDR1 and CDR2 from the germline V gene are SEHNR and FQNEAQ (reference sequence). V was shortened by 3 bases and J by 0 bases, with 9 bases between the two germline ends. Here the CDR3 DNA reads TGTGCCAGCAGCTTGCTGGGCTTAGCCAAAAACATTCAGTACTTC. Its translation is CASSLLGLAKNIQYF.

The gene calls are TRBV6-5 and TRBJ1-5; 7 nucleotides agree with TRBD1. Germline V lookup: CDR1 MNHEY, CDR2 SVGAGI. V lost 5 bases to trimming and J lost 1 base; unmatched junction nucleotides: 2. This CDR3 is 14 amino acids long. CDR3 bases: TGTGCCAGCAGTCCGACAGGGAGCAATCAGCCCCAGCATTTT. Translated, it gives CASSPTGSNQPQHF.

This clone was detected only a few times. V gene TRBV3-1 (or the pseudogene TRBV3-2) combines with J gene TRBJ1-2, with D possibly matching TRBD1 (5 bases). Germline lookup yields CDR1 LGHDT and CDR2 YNNKEL (reference sequence). Trimming left V 4 bases short and J 2 bases short, with 11 bases between. The CDR3 is 14 amino acids. CDR3 bases: TGTGCCAGCAGCCGAATCCGGGGGAACTATGGCTACACCTTC. Amino acids: CASSRIRGNYGYTF.

This clone was picked up a small number of times. This chain uses TRBV7-8 with TRBJ2-4, with TRBD1 matching over 8 bases. The CDR3 runs to 14 residues. CDR1 is SGHVS, CDR2 FQNEAQ, per germline. The J segment lost 7 bases and the V segment lost 5 bases, leaving 7 bases of the junction unmatched. CDR3: CASSPKRTGNIQYF. In DNA, the CDR3 is TGTGCCAGCAGCCCCAAGAGGACAGGGAACATTCAGTACTTC.

This chain connects TRBV11-2 to TRBJ2-5; 7 bases align to TRBD2. Trimming removed 5 bases from V and 1 base from J; junction bases left unmatched: 13. Looked up from germline, CDR1 is SGHAT and CDR2 is FQNNGV. The CDR3 has 17 amino acids. The DNA of the CDR3 is TGTGCCAGCAGCCGAACCGCTAGCGGAAGCCCCCAAGAGACCCAGTACTTC. Translation: CASSRTASGSPQETQYF.

V is TRBV3-1 (or the pseudogene TRBV3-2) and J is TRBJ1-4, with a tentative D call TRBD1 (5 bases). The CDR3 covers 14 residues. Trimming removed 1 base from V and 8 bases from J, with 11 bases in between. In germline, CDR1 is LGHDT, CDR2 YNNKEL (reference sequence). In DNA, the CDR3 is TGTGCCAGCAGCCAAGGGCAGGGTGGGGAAAAACTGTTTTTT. It translates to CASSQGQGGEKLFF.

This chain uses TRBV6-5 with TRBJ1-2, with unresolved D. The CDR3 runs to 14 residues. Germline V CDR1 and CDR2: MNHEY, SVGAGI. Trimming took 8 bases from V and 3 from J, leaving 16 bases between them. The DNA for the CDR3 is TGTGCCAGCCAGCGACCAGGAGGTTACTATGGCTACACCTTC. This encodes CASQRPGGYYGYTF.

The chain carries TRBV6-5 and TRBJ2-3; D may be TRBD1 (6 bases). The V and J ends lost 4 bases and 6 bases respectively, with 14 bases between them. The CDR3 has 14 amino acids. CDR1 and CDR2 from the germline V gene are MNHEY and SVGAGI. This chain's CDR3 is CASSLAGVGDTQYF. CDR3 DNA: TGTGCCAGCAGTTTGGCAGGGGTAGGCGATACGCAGTATTTT.

This clone was recorded only once. The V gene is TRBV9, the J gene TRBJ2-1; tentatively, D is TRBD2 (5 bases). The CDR3 spans 15 residues. Per the germline V gene, CDR1 is SGDLS and CDR2 is YYNGEE. Trimming removed 0 bases from V and 4 bases from J, with 11 bases in between. For the CDR3, the DNA is TGTGCCAGCAGCGTAGCGGGCGGGTCTTACAATGAGCAGTTCTTC. It encodes CASSVAGGSYNEQFF. The full variable domain, in which reference TRBV9 and TRBJ2-1 provide the parts outside the CDR3, is DSGVTQTPKHLITATGQRVTLRCSPRSGDLSVYWYQQSLDQGLQFLIQYYNGEERAKGNILERFSAQQFPDLHSELNLSSLELGDSALYFCASSVAGGSYNEQFFGPGTRLTVL.

The table lists this clone with a count of one. The chain has TRBV11-2 and TRBJ2-1; a weak D match, TRBD1 (8 bases). V was shortened by 5 bases and J by 0 bases, with 14 bases between the two germline ends. Germline lookup yields CDR1 SGHAT and CDR2 FQNNGV. The CDR3 extends over 16 amino acids. CDR3 DNA: TGTGCCAGCAGCCGGGGAGGGACAGGCTCCTACAATGAGCAGTTCTTC. Protein: CASSRGGTGSYNEQFF.

V and J are TRBV2 and TRBJ1-4; TRBD1 is a possible D gene (5 bases). Germline CDR1 SNHLY, CDR2 FYNNEI. The CDR3 sequence is 16 residues long. Trimming took off 6 bases at V and 1 base at J, with 15 bases between the two ends. CDR3 in DNA: TGTGCCAGCAGCCGACAGAGCCTGCAAACTAATGAAAAACTGTTTTTT. As protein: CASSRQSLQTNEKLFF.

The chain uses TRBV28 and TRBJ2-7; 7 positions agree with TRBD1. CDR3 length equals 14 residues. CDR1 and CDR2 (germline): MDHEN, SYDVKM. The V gene end was trimmed by 3 bases and the J gene end by 3 bases; junction bases not matched to a gene: 5. CDR3 amino acids: CASSFRGGFYEQYF. The DNA of the CDR3 is TGTGCCAGCAGTTTCCGAGGGGGCTTCTACGAGCAGTACTTC.

The chain has TRBV15 and TRBJ1-3; D remains ambiguous. Trimming took off 0 bases at V and 0 bases at J, with 15 bases between the two ends. Per germline, CDR1 LNHNV and CDR2 YYDKDF (reference sequence). The CDR3 length is 18 residues. CDR3 sequence reads: CATSRDQWLLSSGNTIYF. The CDR3 nucleotides are TGTGCCACCAGCAGAGATCAGTGGTTACTAAGCTCTGGAAACACCATATATTTT.

The J gene is TRBJ1-4, the V gene TRBV7-2, with TRBD1 matching over 10 bases. The trim removed 1 base at V and 4 bases at J, leaving 6 bases unmatched. Germline values: CDR1 SGHTA, CDR2 FQGNSA. The CDR3 sequence is 17 residues long. The CDR3 DNA follows: TGTGCCAGCAGCTTAGTTGGGACAGGGGCTTATAATGAAAAACTGTTTTTT. Translating gives CASSLVGTGAYNEKLFF.

The V and J genes are TRBV7-2 and TRBJ1-3, with a tentative D call TRBD1 (6 bases). V lost 1 base and J lost 3, with 10 bases in between. CDR3 size: 15 residues. Germline loops: CDR1 SGHTA, CDR2 FQGNSA. This CDR3 reads CASSLGIGGGNTIYF. The CDR3 DNA follows: TGTGCCAGCAGCTTAGGCATAGGGGGTGGAAACACCATATATTTT.

This chain links TRBV6-5 with TRBJ1-1; unclear D gene. The V end lost 7 bases, the J end lost 1 base, and 10 bases lay between the germline ends. The CDR3 totals 13 residues. Germline V CDR1 and CDR2: MNHEY, SVGAGI. CDR3 sequence (DNA): TGTGCCAGCAAAACCTCCAGGAACACTGAAGCTTTCTTT. The encoded protein is CASKTSRNTEAFF.

The chain is built from TRBV3-1 (or the pseudogene TRBV3-2) and TRBJ2-1; a weak D match, TRBD2 (6 bases). In germline, CDR1 is LGHDT, CDR2 YNNKEL (reference sequence). The CDR3 has 16 amino acids. Trimming took off 1 base at V and 3 bases at J, with 13 bases between the two ends. The CDR3 region has the DNA TGTGCCAGCAGCCAAGTGTCCGCGGGATTCTACAATGAGCAGTTCTTC. This sequence encodes CASSQVSAGFYNEQFF.

The chain has TRBV6-5 and TRBJ2-7, with 9 positions matching TRBD1. The germline V gene encodes CDR1 MNHEY and CDR2 SVGAGI. This CDR3 has 13 residues. V lost 5 bases and J lost 4; bases outside the gene matches: 3. CDR3 amino acids: CASSTGGQYEQYF. DNA of the CDR3: TGTGCCAGCAGTACAGGGGGCCAATACGAGCAGTACTTC.

This rearrangement joins TRBV28 to TRBJ2-1; D gene uncertain. The CDR3 consists of 13 residues. The V gene lost 6 bases and the J gene lost 4 bases, with 10 bases spanning the gap. From germline, CDR1 is MDHEN and CDR2 SYDVKM. CDR3: CASRLASYNEQFF. The CDR3 DNA reads TGTGCCAGCAGACTTGCGTCTTACAATGAGCAGTTCTTC.

J is TRBJ2-5 and V is TRBV4-2, with D maybe TRBD2 (6 bases). Germline V gene lookup returns CDR1 LGHNA and CDR2 YNFKEQ. V lost 5 bases to trimming and J lost 2 bases, with 15 bases between them. The CDR3 totals 15 residues. The CDR3, as DNA: TGTGCCAGCAGCAAAGGCGTAGCGGAACAAGAGACCCAGTACTTC. Its translation is CASSKGVAEQETQYF.

The V gene is TRBV11-3, the J gene TRBJ1-2, with no clear D. CDR3 length: 12 residues. Germline V gene sequence: CDR1 SGHNT, CDR2 YENEEA. V lost 2 bases, J lost 8 bases, and 9 bases lay in between. In nucleotides, the CDR3 is TGTGCCAGCAGCTTAAACGGGAGAGGCTACACCTTC. Translating it yields CASSLNGRGYTF.

The chain is built from TRBV5-6 and TRBJ2-3; maybe TRBD1 (6 bases). Germline CDR1 reads SGHDT; CDR2 reads YYEEEE. CDR3 length: 15 residues. V lost 3 bases, J lost 6 bases, and 17 bases lay in between. The CDR3 protein is CASSSTGTPFDTQYF. The CDR3 DNA follows: TGTGCCAGCAGCTCAACCGGGACACCCTTCGATACGCAGTATTTT.

The J gene is TRBJ1-5, the V gene TRBV19; the D gene is possibly TRBD1 (5 bases). Trimming took off 4 bases at V and 0 bases at J, with 16 bases between the two ends. Germline CDR1 LNHDA, CDR2 SQIVND (reference sequence). This CDR3 spans 17 amino acids. The CDR3 DNA follows: TGTGCCAGTAGTACCATCGGGGGAAGGGTTAGCAATCAGCCCCAGCATTTT. Protein: CASSTIGGRVSNQPQHF. Full variable domain (remainder filled in from reference TRBV19 and TRBJ1-5): DGGITQSPKYLFRKEGQNVTLSCEQNLNHDAMYWYRQDPGQGLRLIYYSQIVNDFQKGDIAEGYSVSREKKESFPLTVTSAQKNPTAFYLCASSTIGGRVSNQPQHFGDGTRLSIL.

The chain carries TRBV20-1 and TRBJ2-7; the match to TRBD1 covers 7 bases. The CDR3 has 13 amino acids. The germline V gene has CDR1 DFQATT and CDR2 SNEGSKA (reference sequence). V lost 5 bases, J lost 4 bases, and 8 bases stayed unmatched. CDR3 sequence reads: CSAGGTDQYEQYF. Here the CDR3 DNA reads TGCAGTGCTGGTGGGACAGACCAATACGAGCAGTACTTC.

The chain has TRBV7-9 and TRBJ2-7; D is undetermined. Per germline, CDR1 SEHNR and CDR2 FQNEAQ (reference sequence). This CDR3 is built from 14 residues. V was shortened by 2 bases and J by 5 bases, with 13 bases between the two germline ends. The CDR3 reads CASSLRGLLNEQYF. DNA for the CDR3: TGTGCCAGCAGCTTAAGAGGCCTGCTGAACGAGCAGTACTTC.

This rearrangement joins TRBV7-3 to TRBJ2-5, with a possible D match to TRBD1 (6 bases). The CDR3 has 13 amino acids. V lost 0 bases to trimming and J lost 5 bases, with 7 bases between them. The germline V gene encodes CDR1 SGHTA and CDR2 FQGTGA. CDR3 region: CASSLTQGETQYF. The CDR3 coding sequence is TGTGCCAGCAGCTTAACGCAGGGGGAGACCCAGTACTTC.

A few counts support this clone. The chain joins TRBV29-1 to TRBJ2-5; D might be TRBD2 (6 bases). Per the germline V gene, CDR1 is SQVTM and CDR2 is ANQGSEA. CDR3 length equals 13 residues. In DNA, the CDR3 is TGCAGTCGGAGGTCGGCGGGGTCAGAGACCCAGTACTTC. Translating gives CSRRSAGSETQYF.